The 25 T cell receptor beta chains presented below share a single source sample, sequenced in a study of cytomegalovirus exposure and HLA in healthy donors. It was with 60 Vbeta and 13 Jbeta primers that the PCR ran. Using immunoSEQ multiplex PCR, the repertoire was profiled, and TCRdb retains in-frame clones only, with some absent. The repertoire has some 130,000 clones, around 80% of them found once; the top ten carry 6.5%. The specimen was PBMCs. These receptors all stem from a man between 35 and 55 years old in good health and CMV-seropositive.

The V call is TRBV28, the J call TRBJ2-5; TRBD2 agrees at 8 bases. Germline V gene sequence: CDR1 MDHEN, CDR2 SYDVKM. CDR3 size: 12 residues. The V gene end was trimmed by 7 bases and the J gene end by 9 bases; junction bases not matched to a gene: 7. In nucleotides, the CDR3 is TGTGCCAGCACCTCTAGCGGGCGAGCCCAGTACTTC. Translation: CASTSSGRAQYF.

This clone showed up just a few times. V usage is TRBV5-4 and J usage is TRBJ2-1, with a tentative D call TRBD1 (5 bases). The CDR3 has 16 amino acids. Trimming cost V 3 bases and J 0 bases, with 13 bases left between them. Germline V gene data show CDR1 as SGHNT and CDR2 as YYREEE (reference sequence). The CDR3 nucleotides are TGTGCCAGCAGCTGGGGCAACCCGAGCTCCTACAATGAGCAGTTCTTC. This codes for CASSWGNPSSYNEQFF.

This clone has just one count. The rearrangement uses TRBV10-3 and TRBJ1-2, with TRBD1 as a possible D gene (6 bases). V shed 5 bases and J shed 0 bases, with 19 bases lying between them. The CDR3 has 17 amino acids. The germline gives CDR1 ENHRY, CDR2 SYGVKD. CDR3 nucleotides: TGTGCCATCAGTAACGACAGGAAAGGTTCCACTAACTATGGCTACACCTTC. Amino acid sequence: CAISNDRKGSTNYGYTF.

The chain couples TRBV5-6 to TRBJ2-2, with 10 bases identical to TRBD2. Trimming cost V 4 bases and J 7 bases; bases outside gene matches: 7. Per germline, CDR1 SGHDT and CDR2 YYEEEE. The CDR3 has 15 residues. CDR3 coding DNA: TGTGCCAGCAGCACGGGACTAGCGTTTGGCGGGGAGCTGTTTTTT. Encoded protein: CASSTGLAFGGELFF.

V and J are TRBV5-1 and TRBJ1-1; the match to TRBD1 covers 7 bases. Germline CDR1 and CDR2: SGHRS and YFSETQ. CDR3 length equals 14 residues. V lost 3 bases, J lost 1 base, and 3 bases stayed unmatched. The DNA of the CDR3 is TGCGCCAGCAGCTCGGGACAGCCGAACACTGAAGCTTTCTTT. It yields the protein CASSSGQPNTEAFF.

The CDR3 loop reads CASSPGGSDTQYF. In DNA, the CDR3 is TGTGCCAGCAGCCCCGGCGGTTCAGATACGCAGTATTTT. This chain uses TRBV11-3 with TRBJ2-3; no firm D call. The CDR3 consists of 13 residues. The V gene lost 5 bases and the J gene lost 4 bases, with 10 bases spanning the gap. Germline V lookup: CDR1 SGHNT, CDR2 YENEEA.

The rearrangement joins TRBV21-1 to TRBJ2-7; no DNA check was done on the table's D call, TRBD1. TRBV21-1 is a recognized pseudogene. The CDR3 totals 14 residues. The CDR3 coding sequence is TGTGCCAGCAGCAAAGAGGGACAGGGATACGAGCAGTACTTC. Translating it yields CASSKEGQGYEQYF.

This clone was seen just once. This chain links TRBV18 with TRBJ2-2, with D perhaps matching TRBD1 (5 bases). The V gene lost 8 bases and the J gene lost 0 bases, with 13 bases spanning the gap. The length of the CDR3 is 15 residues. CDR1 and CDR2 from the germline V gene are KGHSH and LQKENI. CDR3 loop: CASKDRSTNTGELFF. CDR3 coding DNA: TGTGCCAGCAAAGACAGATCCACGAACACCGGGGAGCTGTTTTTT. Filled out from reference TRBV18 and TRBJ2-2, the complete variable domain reads NAGVMQNPRHLVRRRGQEARLRCSPMKGHSHVYWYRQLPEEGLKFMVYLQKENIIDESGMPKERFSAEFPKEGPSILRIQQVVRGDSAAYFCASKDRSTNTGELFFGEGSRLTVL.

The chain recombines TRBV7-8 with TRBJ1-1; maybe TRBD1 (6 bases). V shed 4 bases and J shed 5 bases, with 17 bases lying between them. This CDR3 comprises 15 residues. Germline V lookup: CDR1 SGHVS, CDR2 FQNEAQ. The CDR3 region is CASSSRGQGGTEAFF. The CDR3 DNA reads TGTGCCAGCAGCTCCAGGGGCCAGGGCGGAACTGAAGCTTTCTTT.

This chain uses TRBV5-1 with TRBJ2-3; 7 nucleotides line up with TRBD1. The CDR3 covers 16 residues. Per germline, CDR1 SGHRS and CDR2 YFSETQ. With 0 bases clipped from V and 5 bases from J, the junction kept 9 bases outside the gene matches. CDR3 amino acids: CASSLGSGQRQDTQYF. The DNA of the CDR3 is TGCGCCAGCAGCTTGGGCTCGGGACAGCGACAAGATACGCAGTATTTT.

This chain connects TRBV4-2 to TRBJ2-6; D unclear. V dropped 0 bases and J dropped 0 bases, with 6 bases sitting between them. CDR1 is LGHNA and CDR2 is YNFKEQ in the germline V gene. The CDR3 spans 16 residues. CDR3 nucleotide sequence: TGTGCCAGCAGCCAAGATGAGAACTCTGGGGCCAACGTCCTGACTTTC. This codes for CASSQDENSGANVLTF.

The gene calls are TRBV2 and TRBJ1-4; D perhaps matches TRBD1 (5 bases). Trimming took 1 base from V and 4 from J, leaving 16 bases between them. This CDR3 has 17 residues. Germline CDR1 is SNHLY and CDR2 is FYNNEI. The CDR3 region is CASSEVSPGPLNEKLFF. The CDR3 DNA sequence: TGTGCCAGCAGTGAAGTTTCTCCAGGGCCACTTAATGAAAAACTGTTTTTT.

The chain uses TRBV21-1 and TRBJ2-7; no DNA check was done on the table's D call, TRBD2. TRBV21-1 is a recognized pseudogene. The CDR3 sequence is 14 residues long. This CDR3 is CASSKHRDGREQYF. CDR3 bases: TGTGCCAGCAGCAAACACCGGGACGGGAGGGAGCAGTACTTC.

The rearrangement links TRBV6-5 to TRBJ2-4; D is unclear. Deletions cut 6 bases from V and 2 bases from J, with 14 bases between. Germline CDR1 is MNHEY and CDR2 is SVGAGI. The CDR3 consists of 15 residues. In DNA, the CDR3 is TGTGCCAGCAGCCTCCACGGCGGTACCAAAAACATTCAGTACTTC. Residues: CASSLHGGTKNIQYF.

The chain recombines TRBV7-9 with TRBJ1-4; perhaps TRBD1 as D (5 bases). The CDR3 spans 15 residues. Trimming removed 1 base at V and 5 bases at J, with 11 bases between. The germline V gene has CDR1 SEHNR and CDR2 FQNEAQ (reference sequence). CDR3 loop: CASSLGDRENEKLFF. The CDR3 nucleotides are TGTGCCAGCAGCTTAGGTGACAGAGAGAATGAAAAACTGTTTTTT.

The rearrangement joins TRBV9 to TRBJ2-7; TRBD1 matches 11 bases. V shed 3 bases, J shed 1 base, and the junction held 3 bases outside the gene matches. This CDR3 is 15 amino acids long. Germline loops: CDR1 SGDLS, CDR2 YYNGEE. CDR3 amino acids: CASSAGTGGSYEQYF. The CDR3 DNA sequence: TGTGCCAGCAGCGCTGGGACAGGGGGGTCCTACGAGCAGTACTTC. The variable domain in full, completed from reference TRBV9 and TRBJ2-7, reads DSGVTQTPKHLITATGQRVTLRCSPRSGDLSVYWYQQSLDQGLQFLIQYYNGEERAKGNILERFSAQQFPDLHSELNLSSLELGDSALYFCASSAGTGGSYEQYFGPGTRLTVT.

The CDR3 spells CASSEGGLGGYTF. The CDR3 DNA follows: TGTGCCAGCAGTGAGGGGGGATTAGGTGGCTACACCTTC. The rearrangement links TRBV25-1 to TRBJ1-2; the D gene is possibly TRBD1 (5 bases). The CDR3 extends over 13 amino acids. Between the trimmed V and J ends, which lost 3 bases and 7 bases, there was a span of 12 bases. Germline lookup yields CDR1 MGHDK and CDR2 SYGVNS.

As to this clone: It is unclear where the CDR3 begins or ends on the DNA, so no DNA is shown, and the CDR3 is as TCRdb lists it. The chain links TRBV19 to TRBJ2-2; TRBD2 reflects the table's D call only, with no check against the DNA. Germline CDR1 reads LNHDA; CDR2 reads SQIVND (reference sequence). 16 amino acids form the CDR3, both terminal residues included. CDR3 region: CASSNTGGFGAGELFF.

This clone was detected a few times. The V gene is TRBV19, the J gene TRBJ1-2; 7 nucleotides agree with TRBD1. The V and J ends lost 4 bases and 3 bases, in that order; junction bases with no gene match: 8. This CDR3 has 15 amino acids. Germline values: CDR1 LNHDA, CDR2 SQIVND (reference sequence). CDR3 coding DNA: TGTGCCAGTAGTAGCCCTTGGCAGGGGGACTATGGCTACACCTTC. Translated, it gives CASSSPWQGDYGYTF.

The CDR3 DNA reads TGCGCCAGCAGTCAGGGCGTTGGAGCAGGTCAAGAGACCCAGTACTTC. Translation gives CASSQGVGAGQETQYF. The chain couples TRBV5-1 to TRBJ2-5, with a tentative D call TRBD1 (5 bases). V was cut by 5 bases and J by 2 bases, with 19 bases left in between. The germline CDR1 and CDR2 sequences are SGHRS and YFSETQ. This CDR3 has 16 residues. Drawing the rest from reference TRBV5-1 and TRBJ2-5, the complete variable domain is KAGVTQTPRYLIKTRGQQVTLSCSPISGHRSVSWYQQTPGQGLQFLFEYFSETQRNKGNFPGRFSGRQFSNSRSEMNVSTLELGDSALYLCASSQGVGAGQETQYFGPGTRLLVL.

The chain is built from TRBV2 and TRBJ2-3, with 8 bases lining up with TRBD2. V dropped 6 bases and J dropped 2; count of bases not matched to a gene: 10. This CDR3 spans 16 amino acids. In germline, CDR1 is SNHLY, CDR2 FYNNEI. CDR3 DNA sequence: TGTGCCAGCAGCTCCCCCGGGGGGGCCCCCACAGATACGCAGTATTTT. It codes for CASSSPGGAPTDTQYF.

V usage is TRBV14 and J usage is TRBJ1-2; D is possibly TRBD1 (5 bases). This CDR3 contains 12 residues. V was cut by 2 bases and J by 5 bases, with 6 bases left in between. The germline V gene has CDR1 SGHDN and CDR2 FVKESK. Written as DNA, the CDR3 is TGTGCCAGCAGCCAAACAGGTTATGGCTACACCTTC. Translation gives CASSQTGYGYTF.

V and J are TRBV27 and TRBJ1-2; D is possibly TRBD1 (5 bases). Trimming pared 0 bases from V and 8 bases from J, leaving 16 bases between. The CDR3 sequence is 15 residues long. Germline CDR1 MNHEY, CDR2 SMNVEV (reference sequence). CDR3 residues: CASSLSGQGGGGYTF. The CDR3 nucleotides read TGTGCCAGCAGTTTATCGGGTCAGGGAGGAGGAGGCTACACCTTC.

The chain joins TRBV5-1 to TRBJ2-3; a weak D match, TRBD1 (5 bases). The CDR3 length is 14 residues. The germline gives CDR1 SGHRS, CDR2 YFSETQ. The V and J ends lost 1 base and 1 base respectively, with 7 bases between them. The CDR3: CASSLQGGTDTQYF. Here the CDR3 DNA reads TGCGCCAGCAGCTTGCAGGGTGGCACAGATACGCAGTATTTT.

The J gene is TRBJ2-7, the V gene TRBV18; 7 bases fit TRBD2. Germline assignment: CDR1 KGHSH and CDR2 LQKENI. The V segment lost 2 bases and the J segment 3 bases; nucleotides outside the gene matches: 10. This CDR3 comprises 16 residues. The CDR3 region has the DNA TGTGCCAGCTCACCATTGGAAGCGGGAAACCTCTACGAGCAGTACTTC. Protein product: CASSPLEAGNLYEQYF.